The source of this T cell receptor beta chain is a study of T cells in Graves' hyperthyroidism and ophthalmopathy. Study overall: Sampling of peripheral blood happened at initial diagnosis, prior to any treatment. Broader study findings: Ophthalmopathy was told apart from stable hyperthyroidism by a 13 V-J model.

Diagnoses were made from clinical symptoms, serum measures (thyroxine and TRAb), thyroid ultrasound and orbital computed tomography. It was RNA transcripts that yielded the amplified TCR beta CDR3 regions. Primed by the HTBI set, a first-round RT-PCR was run on the TCR CDR3. MiXCR was run by TCRdb on the multiplex PCR reads, yielding one entry per CDR3 protein. The sample comprises 600,000 to 700,000 distinct CDR3 sequences, over 12% of which are singletons, and roughly 4.3% rests with the top ten. A note on this clonotype: Its matching antigen is unknown.

This sequence was found in a woman aged 40 to 49 with Graves' ophthalmopathy. The sample taken for sequencing was blood.

Here the CDR3 DNA reads TGCGCCAGCAGCCCAGGCAACTGGGGGAGTAGAGACTATGGCTACACCTTC. As protein: CASSPGNWGSRDYGYTF. The genes are TRBV4-1 and TRBJ1-2, with D maybe TRBD1 (5 bases). The V gene lost 4 bases and the J gene lost 3 bases, with 21 bases spanning the gap. This CDR3 is 17 amino acids long. The germline gives CDR1 MGHRA, CDR2 YSYEKL.